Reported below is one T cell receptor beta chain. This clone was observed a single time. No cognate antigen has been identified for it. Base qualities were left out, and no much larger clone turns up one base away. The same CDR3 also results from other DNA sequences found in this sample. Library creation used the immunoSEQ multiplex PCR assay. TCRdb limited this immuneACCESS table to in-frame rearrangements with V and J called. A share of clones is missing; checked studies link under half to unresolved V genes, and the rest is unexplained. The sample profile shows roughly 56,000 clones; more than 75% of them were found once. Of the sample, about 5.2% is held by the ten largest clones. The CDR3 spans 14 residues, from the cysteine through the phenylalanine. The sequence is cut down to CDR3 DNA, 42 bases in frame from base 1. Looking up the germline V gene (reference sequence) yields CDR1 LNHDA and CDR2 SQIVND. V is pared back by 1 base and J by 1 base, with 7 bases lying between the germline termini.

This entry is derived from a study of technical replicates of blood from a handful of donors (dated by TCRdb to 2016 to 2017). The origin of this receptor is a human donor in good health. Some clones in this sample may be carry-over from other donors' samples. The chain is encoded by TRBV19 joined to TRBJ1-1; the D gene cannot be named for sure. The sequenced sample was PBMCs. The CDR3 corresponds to CASSIGGQNTEAFF. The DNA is TGTGCCAGTAGTATAGGAGGGCAGAACACTGAAGCTTTCTTT.